These T cell receptor beta chains were read from a single sample in a study of read filtering for tumor transcriptome and immune sequencing. TCRdb recomputed calls from the reads with MiXCR, one row per CDR3 protein. The sample records several thousand distinct CDR3 sequences, 21% being singletons. Source material: a population of CD138-negative cells sorted from bone marrow. These receptors originate from a donor at least 40 years old with multiple myeloma. The CDR3 runs from the conserved cysteine through the conserved F or W. Each record gives: J gene, V gene, D gene, clone size, CDR3 protein, CDR3 DNA. D genes are given only for firm matches. A clone size is listed for some rows: how often the clone was seen (once, few, many), or a class if it is expanded.

>TRBJ2-2|TRBV6-6|NA|once
CASSNTTGELFF
TGCGCCAGCAGTAACACCACCGGGGAGCTGTTTTTT
>TRBJ1-1|TRBV12-3/TRBV12-4|NA|many
CASSLPRVGAFF
TGTGCCAGCAGTTTGCCCAGGGTCGGCGCTTTCTTT
>TRBJ2-1|TRBV9|TRBD2|medium-sized
CASSVPGTSGYNEQFF
TGTGCCAGCAGCGTACCCGGGACTAGCGGTTACAATGAGCAGTTCTTC
>TRBJ1-5|TRBV4-2|NA|many
CASSQDGVSSNQPQHF
TGTGCCAGCAGCCAAGATGGTGTCAGCTCGAATCAGCCCCAGCATTTT
>TRBJ2-6|TRBV20-1|TRBD1|medium-sized
CSARGQDRDSGANVLTF
TGCAGTGCTAGAGGGCAGGACAGGGACTCTGGGGCCAACGTCCTGACTTTC
>TRBJ1-1|TRBV12-3/TRBV12-4|NA|medium-sized
CASSHPRAGNTEAFF
TGTGCCAGCAGCCATCCCAGGGCGGGGAACACTGAAGCTTTCTTT
>TRBJ1-1|TRBV29-1|NA|many
CSAPIGGLGTEAFF
TGCAGCGCCCCTATAGGGGGGCTCGGTACTGAAGCTTTCTTT
>TRBJ2-1|TRBV4-1|NA|NA
CASSQEAVVGNEQFF
TGCGCCAGCAGCCAAGAGGCGGTAGTGGGCAATGAGCAGTTCTTC
>TRBJ1-5|TRBV19|TRBD1|many
CASSRGLDQPQHF
TGTGCCAGTAGCAGGGGGCTGGATCAGCCCCAGCATTTT
>TRBJ2-1|TRBV28|TRBD2|NA
CASIRLAGDNEQFF
TGTGCCAGCATTCGACTAGCGGGAGACAATGAGCAGTTCTTC
>TRBJ1-1|TRBV10-3|NA|NA
CAISERAEFTEAFF
TGTGCCATCAGTGAGCGGGCTGAGTTCACTGAAGCTTTCTTT
>TRBJ1-4|TRBV18|NA|many
CASSDNNEKLFF
TGTGCCAGCTCAGACAATAATGAAAAACTGTTTTTT
>TRBJ2-1|TRBV12-3/TRBV12-4|TRBD2|large
CASSLIGLAVYNEQFF
TGTGCCAGCAGTTTAATCGGGCTAGCGGTCTACAATGAGCAGTTCTTC
>TRBJ2-5|TRBV29-1|NA|NA
CSFPHGGAGEETQYF
TGCAGCTTTCCCCATGGGGGGGCCGGTGAAGAGACCCAGTACTTC
>TRBJ2-7|TRBV6-2/TRBV6-3|NA|large
CASSPSGYEQYF
TGTGCCAGCAGCCCTTCTGGCTACGAGCAGTACTTC
>TRBJ2-7|TRBV18|TRBD1|many
CASSVGQGRSYEQYF
TGTGCCAGCTCAGTCGGACAGGGACGCTCCTACGAGCAGTACTTC
>TRBJ2-2|TRBV6-4|NA|many
CASRDGTGELFF
TGTGCCAGCAGAGACGGCACCGGGGAGCTGTTTTTT
>TRBJ1-1|TRBV25-1|NA|few
CASSEGGLNTEAFF
TGTGCCAGCAGTGAAGGGGGGTTGAACACTGAAGCTTTCTTT
>TRBJ2-5|TRBV7-9|TRBD1|medium-sized
CASSSGQTKETQYF
TGTGCCAGCAGCTCGGGACAGACCAAAGAGACCCAGTACTTC
>TRBJ1-4|TRBV12-3/TRBV12-4|TRBD1|medium-sized
CASSPGQGNEKLFF
TGTGCCAGCAGTCCGGGACAGGGGAATGAAAAACTGTTTTTT
>TRBJ1-4|TRBV7-8|TRBD1|medium-sized
CASSAGTAQKLFF
TGTGCCAGCAGCGCTGGGACAGCCCAAAAACTGTTTTTT
>TRBJ2-5|TRBV4-1|TRBD1|NA
CASSPGQGEETQYF
TGCGCCAGCAGCCCTGGACAGGGCGAAGAGACCCAGTACTTC
>TRBJ2-1|TRBV18|TRBD2|large
CASSPPGLAIDEQFF
TGTGCCAGCTCACCACCGGGACTAGCGATAGATGAGCAGTTCTTC
>TRBJ1-1|TRBV7-2|TRBD1|medium-sized
CASSGQDSLTGVRAFF
TGTGCCAGCAGCGGCCAGGATTCACTCACAGGGGTGAGGGCTTTCTTT
>TRBJ2-5|TRBV4-2|NA|NA
CDSSHGRVGETRYF
TGTGACAGCAGCCACGGTAGGGTCGGAGAGACCCGGTACTTC
>TRBJ2-1|TRBV3-1|TRBD2|many
CASSLGGSNEQFF
TGTGCCAGCAGCCTCGGGGGGAGCAATGAGCAGTTCTTC
>TRBJ2-2|TRBV19|NA|NA
CASSIVATGNTGELFF
TGTGCCAGTAGTATTGTGGCAACAGGGAACACCGGGGAGCTGTTTTTT
>TRBJ2-7|TRBV19|TRBD1|many
CASSSRDSAYEQYF
TGTGCCAGTAGCTCTCGGGACAGCGCCTACGAGCAGTACTTC
>TRBJ2-1|TRBV7-3|TRBD2|medium-sized
CASSLAGVANEQFF
TGTGCCAGCAGCCTAGCGGGAGTGGCCAATGAGCAGTTCTTC
>TRBJ2-3|TRBV12-3/TRBV12-4|TRBD1|medium-sized
CASNRGITDTQYF
TGTGCCAGCAACAGGGGGATCACAGATACGCAGTATTTT
>TRBJ2-3|TRBV29-1|NA|NA
CSVEMSGSPDTKYF
TGCAGCGTTGAAATGTCGGGGAGCCCAGATACGAAGTATTTT
>TRBJ2-5|TRBV6-1|NA|many
CASSEGVGVGETQYF
TGTGCCAGCAGTGAAGGGGTGGGAGTGGGAGAGACCCAGTACTTC
>TRBJ1-1|TRBV29-1|NA|NA
CSVEAQWNTEAFF
TGCAGCGTTGAAGCACAGTGGAACACTGAAGCTTTCTTT
>TRBJ1-5|TRBV12-3/TRBV12-4|NA|many
CASRLTAGTNQPQHF
TGTGCCAGCAGGCTCACGGCAGGAACTAATCAGCCCCAGCATTTT
>TRBJ2-1|TRBV20-1|TRBD2|NA
CSAERVAGPSSYDGQFF
TGCAGTGCTGAGAGAGTAGCGGGACCCAGCTCCTACGATGGGCAGTTCTTC
>TRBJ2-5|TRBV25-1|TRBD2|NA
CASSALTSVGQETLYF
TGCGCCAGCAGTGCCTTAACTAGCGTAGGCCAAGAGACCCTGTACTTC
>TRBJ1-2|TRBV28|TRBD1|NA
CASSFWDRGVYGYTF
TGTGCCAGCAGTTTTTGGGACAGGGGGGTCTATGGCTACACCTTC
>TRBJ2-5|TRBV20-1|NA|many
CSARAPPTQEAQYF
TGCAGTGCTAGAGCCCCCCCGACCCAAGAGGCCCAGTACTTC
>TRBJ1-5|TRBV6-4|NA|NA
CASSATVAQPQHF
TGTGCCAGCAGTGCGACAGTCGCTCAGCCTCAGCATTTT
>TRBJ2-1|TRBV7-6|NA|NA
CASSPLWQEGNNEQFF
TGTGCCAGTAGCCCCCTTTGGCAGGAAGGTAACAATGAGCAGTTCTTC
>TRBJ2-1|TRBV10-1|TRBD2|medium-sized
CASRTSGSGEQFF
TGCGCCAGCCGGACTAGCGGGAGCGGTGAGCAGTTCTTC
>TRBJ2-1|TRBV20-1|NA|many
CSASSLLETSYNEQFF
TGCAGTGCTAGCTCCCTCCTAGAGACCTCCTACAATGAGCAGTTCTTC
>TRBJ1-1|TRBV6-5|NA|NA
CASREQVNTEAFF
TGTGCCAGCCGAGAGCAGGTGAACACTGAAGCTTTCTTT
>TRBJ2-7|TRBV2|TRBD1|many
CASRFETGGYEQYF
TGTGCCAGCAGGTTCGAGACAGGGGGCTACGAGCAGTACTTC
>TRBJ2-1|TRBV7-8|TRBD2|many
CASSQPLAGGPLDEQFF
TGTGCCAGCAGCCAACCCCTAGCGGGAGGGCCTTTGGATGAGCAGTTCTTC